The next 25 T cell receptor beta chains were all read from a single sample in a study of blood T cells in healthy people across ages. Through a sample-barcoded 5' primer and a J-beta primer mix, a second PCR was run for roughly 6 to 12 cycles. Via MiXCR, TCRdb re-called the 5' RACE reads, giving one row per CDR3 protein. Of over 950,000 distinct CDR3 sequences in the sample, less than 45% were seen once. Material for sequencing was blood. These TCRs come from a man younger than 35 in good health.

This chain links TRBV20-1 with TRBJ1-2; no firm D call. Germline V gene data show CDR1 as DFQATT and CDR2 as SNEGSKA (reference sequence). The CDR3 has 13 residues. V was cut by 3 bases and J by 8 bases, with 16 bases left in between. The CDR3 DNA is TGCAGTGCTAGTGACGGCTCTCTGGGAGGCTACACCTTC. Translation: CSASDGSLGGYTF.

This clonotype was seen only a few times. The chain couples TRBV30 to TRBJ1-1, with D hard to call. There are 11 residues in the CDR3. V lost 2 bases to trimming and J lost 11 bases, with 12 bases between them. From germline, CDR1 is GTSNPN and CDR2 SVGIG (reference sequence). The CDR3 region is CAWSSQSVAFF. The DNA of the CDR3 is TGTGCCTGGAGTTCCCAGTCCGTCGCTTTCTTT.

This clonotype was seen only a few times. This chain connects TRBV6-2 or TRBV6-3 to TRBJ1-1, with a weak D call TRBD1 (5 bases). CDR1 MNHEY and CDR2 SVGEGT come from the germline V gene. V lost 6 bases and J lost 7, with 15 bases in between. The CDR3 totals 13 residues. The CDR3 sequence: CASSRRGTHEAFF. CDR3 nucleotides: TGTGCCAGCAGCCGCCGGGGGACCCATGAAGCTTTCTTT.

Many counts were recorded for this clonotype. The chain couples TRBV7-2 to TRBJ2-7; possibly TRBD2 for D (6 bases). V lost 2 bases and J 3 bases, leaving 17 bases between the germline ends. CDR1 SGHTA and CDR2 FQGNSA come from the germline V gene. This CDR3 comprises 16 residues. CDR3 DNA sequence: TGTGCCAGCAGCTTAAATGGGGGGTTGGGCCTCTACGAGCAGTACTTC. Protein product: CASSLNGGLGLYEQYF.

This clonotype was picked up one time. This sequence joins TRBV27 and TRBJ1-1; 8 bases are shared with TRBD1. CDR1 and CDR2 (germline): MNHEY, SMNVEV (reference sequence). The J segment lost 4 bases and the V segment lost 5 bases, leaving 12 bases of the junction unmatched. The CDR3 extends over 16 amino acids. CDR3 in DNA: TGTGCCAGCAGTCCACTCGGACAGGGCTTCGGCACTGAAGCTTTCTTT. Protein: CASSPLGQGFGTEAFF.

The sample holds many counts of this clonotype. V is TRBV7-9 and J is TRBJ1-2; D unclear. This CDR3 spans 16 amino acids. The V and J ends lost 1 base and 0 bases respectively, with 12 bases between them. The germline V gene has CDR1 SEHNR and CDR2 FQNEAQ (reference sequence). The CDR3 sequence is CASSLGTGGTNYGYTF. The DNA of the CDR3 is TGTGCCAGCAGCTTAGGGACTGGCGGTACTAACTATGGCTACACCTTC. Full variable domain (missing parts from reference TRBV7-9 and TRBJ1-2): DTGVSQNPRHKITKRGQNVTFRCDPISEHNRLYWYRQTLGQGPEFLTYFQNEAQLEKSRLLSDRFSAERPKGSFSTLEIQRTEQGDSAMYLCASSLGTGGTNYGYTFGSGTRLTVV.

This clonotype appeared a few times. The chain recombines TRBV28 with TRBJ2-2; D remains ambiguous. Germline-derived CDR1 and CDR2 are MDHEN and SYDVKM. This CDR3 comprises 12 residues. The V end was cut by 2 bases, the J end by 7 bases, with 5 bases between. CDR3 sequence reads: CASSLGYGELFF. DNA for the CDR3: TGTGCCAGCAGTTTAGGGTACGGGGAGCTGTTTTTT.

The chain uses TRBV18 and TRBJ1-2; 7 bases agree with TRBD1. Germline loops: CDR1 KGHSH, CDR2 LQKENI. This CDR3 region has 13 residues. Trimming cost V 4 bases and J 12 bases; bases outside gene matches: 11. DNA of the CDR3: TGTGCCAGCTCACGAGGGGACAGCTGGGCTCACACCTTC. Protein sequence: CASSRGDSWAHTF.

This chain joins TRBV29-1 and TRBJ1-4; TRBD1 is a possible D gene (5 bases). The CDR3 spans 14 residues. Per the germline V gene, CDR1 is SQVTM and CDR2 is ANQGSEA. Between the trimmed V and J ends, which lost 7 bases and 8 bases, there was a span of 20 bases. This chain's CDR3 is CSAGGAGGREKLFF. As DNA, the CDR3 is TGCAGCGCCGGAGGGGCGGGCGGAAGGGAAAAACTGTTTTTT.

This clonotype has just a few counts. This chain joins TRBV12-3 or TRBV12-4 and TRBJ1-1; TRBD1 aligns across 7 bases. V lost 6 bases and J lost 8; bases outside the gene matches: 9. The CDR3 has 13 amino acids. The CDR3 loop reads CASRPTGKLEAFF. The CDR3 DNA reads TGTGCCAGCAGACCGACAGGGAAGTTGGAAGCTTTCTTT.

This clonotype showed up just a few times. CDR3 in DNA: TGCGCCAGCCGAGAAGATTACTCTGGAAACACCATATATTTT. The encoded protein is CASREDYSGNTIYF. The J gene is TRBJ1-3, the V gene TRBV4-1; D unresolved. V was shortened by 8 bases and J by 0 bases, with 11 bases between the two germline ends. CDR1 and CDR2 (germline): MGHRA, YSYEKL. This CDR3 region has 14 residues.

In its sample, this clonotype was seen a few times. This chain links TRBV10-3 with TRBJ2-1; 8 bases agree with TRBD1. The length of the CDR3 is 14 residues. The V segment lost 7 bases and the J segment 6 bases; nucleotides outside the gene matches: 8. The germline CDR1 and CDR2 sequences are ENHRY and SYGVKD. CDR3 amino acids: CAITEDRAFNEQFF. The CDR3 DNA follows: TGTGCCATCACAGAGGACAGGGCATTCAATGAGCAGTTCTTC.

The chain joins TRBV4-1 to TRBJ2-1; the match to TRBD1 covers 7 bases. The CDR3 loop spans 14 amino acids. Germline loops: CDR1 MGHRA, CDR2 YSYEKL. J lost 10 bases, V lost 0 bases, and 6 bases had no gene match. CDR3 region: CASSQEPTGYEQFF. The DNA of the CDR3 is TGCGCCAGCAGCCAAGAACCGACAGGGTACGAGCAGTTCTTC.

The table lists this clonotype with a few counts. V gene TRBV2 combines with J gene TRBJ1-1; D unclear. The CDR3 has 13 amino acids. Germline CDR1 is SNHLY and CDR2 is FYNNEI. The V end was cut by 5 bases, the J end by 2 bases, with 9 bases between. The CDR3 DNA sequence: TGTGCCAGCAGTAAGCTAGAAAACACTGAAGCTTTCTTT. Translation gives CASSKLENTEAFF.

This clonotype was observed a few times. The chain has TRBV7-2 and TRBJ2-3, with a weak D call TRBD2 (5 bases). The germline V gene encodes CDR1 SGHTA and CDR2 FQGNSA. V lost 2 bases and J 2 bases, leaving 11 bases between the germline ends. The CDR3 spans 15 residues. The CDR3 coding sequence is TGTGCCAGCAGCTTAAAATCCCGGGACACAGATACGCAGTATTTT. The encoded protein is CASSLKSRDTDTQYF.

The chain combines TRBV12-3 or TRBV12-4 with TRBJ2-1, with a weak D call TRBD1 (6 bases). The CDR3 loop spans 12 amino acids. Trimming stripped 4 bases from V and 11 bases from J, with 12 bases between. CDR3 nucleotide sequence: TGTGCCAGCAGTTCAACAGGGTGCAAGCAGTTCTTC. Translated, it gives CASSSTGCKQFF.

DNA of the CDR3: TGCGCCAGCAGCCAAGATTTGGCCCTGGCCCACGAGCAGTACTTC. Translated, it gives CASSQDLALAHEQYF. V usage is TRBV4-3 and J usage is TRBJ2-7; D not certain. There are 15 residues in the CDR3. Germline-derived CDR1 and CDR2 are LGHNA and YSLEER. Trimming left V 0 bases short and J 5 bases short, with 14 bases between.

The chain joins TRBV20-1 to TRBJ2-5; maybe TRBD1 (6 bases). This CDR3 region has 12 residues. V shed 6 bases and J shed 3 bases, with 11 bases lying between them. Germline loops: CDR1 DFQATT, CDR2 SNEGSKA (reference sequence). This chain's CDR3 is CSAREGEETQYF. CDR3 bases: TGCAGTGCCCGAGAGGGGGAAGAGACCCAGTACTTC.

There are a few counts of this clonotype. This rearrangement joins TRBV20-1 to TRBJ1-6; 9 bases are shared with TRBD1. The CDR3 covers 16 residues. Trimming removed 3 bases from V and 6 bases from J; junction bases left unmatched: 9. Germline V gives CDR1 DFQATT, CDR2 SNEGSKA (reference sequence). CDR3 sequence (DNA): TGCAGTGCTAGTGGTCCGGGACAGGGTTTTAATTCACCCCTCCACTTT. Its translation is CSASGPGQGFNSPLHF.

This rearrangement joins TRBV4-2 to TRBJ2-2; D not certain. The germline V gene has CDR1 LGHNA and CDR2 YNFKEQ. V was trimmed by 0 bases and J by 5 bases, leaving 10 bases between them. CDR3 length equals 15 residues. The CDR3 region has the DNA TGTGCCAGCAGCCAAGATGCACTGAAGACCGGGGAGCTGTTTTTT. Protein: CASSQDALKTGELFF.

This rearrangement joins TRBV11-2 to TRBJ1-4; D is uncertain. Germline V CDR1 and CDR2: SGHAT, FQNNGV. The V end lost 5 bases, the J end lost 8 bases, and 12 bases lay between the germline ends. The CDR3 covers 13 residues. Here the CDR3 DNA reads TGTGCCAGCAGCCACGGCGCTCGGGAAAAACTGTTTTTT. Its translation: CASSHGAREKLFF.

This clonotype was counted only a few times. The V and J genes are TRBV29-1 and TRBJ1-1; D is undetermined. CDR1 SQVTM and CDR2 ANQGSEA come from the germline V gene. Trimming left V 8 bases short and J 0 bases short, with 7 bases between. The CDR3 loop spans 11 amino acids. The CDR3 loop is CSSRVNTEAFF. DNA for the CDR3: TGCAGCTCCCGGGTGAACACTGAAGCTTTCTTT.

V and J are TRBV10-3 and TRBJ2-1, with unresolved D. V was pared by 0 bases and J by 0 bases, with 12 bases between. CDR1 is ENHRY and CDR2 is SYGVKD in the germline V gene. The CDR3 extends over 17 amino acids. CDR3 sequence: CAISESMGGSSYNEQFF. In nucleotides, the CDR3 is TGTGCCATCAGTGAGTCGATGGGCGGAAGCTCCTACAATGAGCAGTTCTTC.

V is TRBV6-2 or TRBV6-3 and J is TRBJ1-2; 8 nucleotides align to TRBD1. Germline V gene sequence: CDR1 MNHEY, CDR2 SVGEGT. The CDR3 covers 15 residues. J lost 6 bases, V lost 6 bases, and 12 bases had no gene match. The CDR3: CASSRTETGGDGYTF. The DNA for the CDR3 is TGTGCCAGCAGCCGGACGGAAACAGGGGGTGATGGCTACACCTTC.

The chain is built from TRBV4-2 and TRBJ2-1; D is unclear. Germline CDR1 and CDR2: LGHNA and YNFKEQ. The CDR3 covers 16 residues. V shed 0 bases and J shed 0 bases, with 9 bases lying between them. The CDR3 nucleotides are TGTGCCAGCAGCCAAGAGGCAGGCAGCTCCTACAATGAGCAGTTCTTC. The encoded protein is CASSQEAGSSYNEQFF.